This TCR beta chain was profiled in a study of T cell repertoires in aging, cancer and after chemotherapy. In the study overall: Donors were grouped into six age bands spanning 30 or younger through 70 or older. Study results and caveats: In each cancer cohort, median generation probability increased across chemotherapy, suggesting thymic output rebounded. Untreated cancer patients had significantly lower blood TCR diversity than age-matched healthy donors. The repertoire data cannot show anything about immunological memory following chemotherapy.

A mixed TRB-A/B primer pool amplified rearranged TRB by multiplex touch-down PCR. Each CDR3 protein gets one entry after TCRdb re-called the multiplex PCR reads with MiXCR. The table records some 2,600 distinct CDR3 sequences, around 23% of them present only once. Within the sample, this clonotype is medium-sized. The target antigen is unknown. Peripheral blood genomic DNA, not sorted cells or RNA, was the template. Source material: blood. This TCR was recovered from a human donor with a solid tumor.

DNA of the CDR3: TGTGCCAGTAGTATTTTTTCCGGGGACGAGCAGTACTTC. This gives the protein CASSIFSGDEQYF. V and J are TRBV19 and TRBJ2-7, with D perhaps matching TRBD2 (5 bases). V lost 3 bases to trimming and J lost 5 bases, with 11 bases between them. CDR1 is LNHDA and CDR2 is SQIVND in the germline V gene (reference sequence). The CDR3 totals 13 residues.